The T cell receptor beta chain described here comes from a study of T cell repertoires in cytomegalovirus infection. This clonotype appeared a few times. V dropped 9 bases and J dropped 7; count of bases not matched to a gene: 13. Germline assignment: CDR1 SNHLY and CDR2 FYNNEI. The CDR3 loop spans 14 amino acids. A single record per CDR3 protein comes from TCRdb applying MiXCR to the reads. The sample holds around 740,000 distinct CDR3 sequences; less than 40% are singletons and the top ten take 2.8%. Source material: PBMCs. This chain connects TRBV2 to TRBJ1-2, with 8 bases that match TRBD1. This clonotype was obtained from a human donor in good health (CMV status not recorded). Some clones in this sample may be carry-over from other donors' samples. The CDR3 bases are TGTGCCAGTGATGTTACAGGGGGAGGTGCTGGCTACACCTTC. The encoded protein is CASDVTGGGAGYTF.